This TCR beta chain was recovered during a study of T-cell reconstitution after alpha-beta-depleted transplantation in children (dated by TCRdb to 2015 to 2016). A note on the overall study: Using TCR repertoire profiling, the study followed T-cell immune reconstitution in a quantitative way in children after TCRalphabeta/CD19-depleted allogeneic hematopoietic cell transplantation. Study-wide findings and limitations: Hyperexpanded clone frequencies declined over subsequent months; after one year, T-cell counts and TCRbeta diversity were mostly attributed to newly produced T cells. The apparently early alphabetaT-cell count recovery about two months after transplant was reportedly dependent on only several hundred rapidly expanded clones derived from non-depleted graft cells. In some patients, the high TCRbeta diversity seen at day 60 was put down to recipient T cells and intrathymic progenitors that had survived conditioning.

This clonotype was seen a handful of times. Its antigen has not been determined. The sample holds no much larger clone one base away, and base qualities are not on file. Based on the germline V gene, the CDR1 and CDR2 sequences are ENHRY and SYGVKD. Including cysteine and phenylalanine, the CDR3 has 15 amino acids. The kept DNA is CDR3 alone, 45 bases in frame from the first base. V has 4 bases trimmed and J has 5 bases trimmed; junction bases matching no gene number 7. To prepare the library, PCR was applied. For sequencing, an Illumina HiSeq 2500 was employed. TCR libraries were prepared with molecular barcoding, using unique molecular identifiers to normalize TCRbeta repertoire quantification. The public reads were reanalyzed by TCRdb: fastp trimming at Q25, MiXCR alignment, in-frame beta chains only. Rows are combined by CDR3 protein, so each entry shows the most common genes and DNA. The sample table records hundreds of thousands of distinct CDR3 sequences; about 17% of these occur just once. Of the sample, around 43% falls within the top ten clones.

The treatment or condition tag for this specimen amounts to: allogeneic hematopoietic cell transplantation with graft depleted of TCRalphabeta T cells and CD19 B cells. Transplant recipients were children who received TCRalphabeta/CD19-depleted allogeneic hematopoietic cell grafts. Sequences were derived from PBMCs, mostly from graft donor cells, sampled 360 days after TCRalphabeta/CD19-depleted stem cell transplant. This TCR derives from a male patient between 2 and 10 years old who had a stem cell transplant for acute lymphoblastic leukemia, so the T cells may come from the graft donor. The chain is encoded by TRBV10-3 joined to TRBJ2-7; 11 bases in between match TRBD2. The DNA sequence is as follows: TGTGCCATCAGTGTCACTAGCGGGAGAAGGGACGAGCAGTACTTC. This gives the protein CAISVTSGRRDEQYF.